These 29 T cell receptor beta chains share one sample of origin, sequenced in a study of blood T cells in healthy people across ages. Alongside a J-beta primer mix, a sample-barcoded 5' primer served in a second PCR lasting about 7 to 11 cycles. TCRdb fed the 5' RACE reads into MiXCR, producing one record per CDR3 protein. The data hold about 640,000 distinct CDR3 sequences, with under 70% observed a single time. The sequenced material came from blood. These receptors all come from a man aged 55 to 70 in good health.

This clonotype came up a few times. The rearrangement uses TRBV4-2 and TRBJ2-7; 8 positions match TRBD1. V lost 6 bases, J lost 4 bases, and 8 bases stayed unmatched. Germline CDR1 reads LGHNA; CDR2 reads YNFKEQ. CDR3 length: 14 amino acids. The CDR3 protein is CASRWDRTNYEQYF. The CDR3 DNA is TGTGCCAGCAGGTGGGACAGGACGAATTACGAGCAGTACTTC.

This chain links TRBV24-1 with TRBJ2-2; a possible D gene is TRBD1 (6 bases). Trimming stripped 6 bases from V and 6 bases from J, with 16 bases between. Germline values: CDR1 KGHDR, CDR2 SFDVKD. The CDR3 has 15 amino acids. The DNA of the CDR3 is TGTGCCACCAGTCTCCCGGGACAATACGCCGGGGAGCTGTTTTTT. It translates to CATSLPGQYAGELFF.

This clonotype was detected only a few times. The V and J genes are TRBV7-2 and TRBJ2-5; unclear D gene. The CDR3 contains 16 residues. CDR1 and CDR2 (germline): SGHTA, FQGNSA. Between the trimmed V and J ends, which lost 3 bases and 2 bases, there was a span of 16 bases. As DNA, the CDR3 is TGTGCCAGCAGCTTCCCTCGATCGGTGGGTCAAGAGACCCAGTACTTC. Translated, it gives CASSFPRSVGQETQYF. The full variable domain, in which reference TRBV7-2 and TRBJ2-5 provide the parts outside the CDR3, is GAGVSQSPSNKVTEKGKDVELRCDPISGHTALYWYRQSLGQGLEFLIYFQGNSAPDKSGLPSDRFSAERTGGSVSTLTIQRTQQEDSAVYLCASSFPRSVGQETQYFGPGTRLLVL.

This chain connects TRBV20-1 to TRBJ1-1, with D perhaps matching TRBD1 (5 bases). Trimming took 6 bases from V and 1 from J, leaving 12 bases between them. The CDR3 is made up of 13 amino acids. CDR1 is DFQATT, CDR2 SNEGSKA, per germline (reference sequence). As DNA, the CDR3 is TGCAGTGCCCTAGGGGCAGGGAACACTGAAGCTTTCTTT. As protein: CSALGAGNTEAFF.

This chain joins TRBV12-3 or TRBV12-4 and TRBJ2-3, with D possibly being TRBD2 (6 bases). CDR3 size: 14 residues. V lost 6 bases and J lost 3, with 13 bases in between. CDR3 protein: CASSPMGGTDTQYF. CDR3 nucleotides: TGTGCCAGCAGCCCCATGGGGGGTACAGATACGCAGTATTTT.

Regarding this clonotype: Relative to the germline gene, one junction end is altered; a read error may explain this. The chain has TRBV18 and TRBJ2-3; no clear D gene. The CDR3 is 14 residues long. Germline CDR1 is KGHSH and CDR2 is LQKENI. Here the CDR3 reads CASSRTQAEDTQYF. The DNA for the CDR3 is TGTGCCAGCTCACGGACCCAAGCAGAGGATACGCAGTATTTC.

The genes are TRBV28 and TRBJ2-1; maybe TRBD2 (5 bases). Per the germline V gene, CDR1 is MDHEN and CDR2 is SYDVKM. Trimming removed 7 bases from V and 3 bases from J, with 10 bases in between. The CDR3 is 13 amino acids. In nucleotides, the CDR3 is TGTGCCAGCACCCGACGGGACTACAATGAGCAGTTCTTC. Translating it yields CASTRRDYNEQFF.

This CDR3 reads CASTHGAGTDTQYF. CDR3 nucleotide sequence: TGTGCCAGCACCCACGGAGCAGGGACAGATACGCAGTATTTT. The chain carries TRBV7-9 and TRBJ2-3; D is possibly TRBD1 (5 bases). Trimming cost V 7 bases and J 3 bases, with 14 bases left between them. The CDR3 runs to 14 residues. The germline V gene has CDR1 SEHNR and CDR2 FQNEAQ (reference sequence).

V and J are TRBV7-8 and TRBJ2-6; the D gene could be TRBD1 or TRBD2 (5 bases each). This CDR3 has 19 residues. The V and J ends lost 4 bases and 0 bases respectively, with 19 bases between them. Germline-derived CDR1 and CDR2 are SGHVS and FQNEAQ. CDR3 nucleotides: TGTGCCAGCAGCTCGGGACGGTCGGGTTCTTACTCTGGGGCCAACGTCCTGACTTTC. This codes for CASSSGRSGSYSGANVLTF.

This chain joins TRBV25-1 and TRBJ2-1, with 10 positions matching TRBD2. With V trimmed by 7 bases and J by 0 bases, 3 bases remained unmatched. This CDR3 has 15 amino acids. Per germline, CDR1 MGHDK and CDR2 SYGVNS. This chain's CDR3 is CASTPSGSSYNEQFF. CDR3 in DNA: TGTGCCAGCACCCCTAGCGGGAGCTCCTACAATGAGCAGTTCTTC.

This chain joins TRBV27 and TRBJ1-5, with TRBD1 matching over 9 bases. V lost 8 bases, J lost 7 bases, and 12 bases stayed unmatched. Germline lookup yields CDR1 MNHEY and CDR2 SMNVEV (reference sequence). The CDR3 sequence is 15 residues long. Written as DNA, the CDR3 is TGTGCCAGCGGACTGGGACAGGGTAGGTCGCAGCCCCAGCATTTT. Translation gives CASGLGQGRSQPQHF.

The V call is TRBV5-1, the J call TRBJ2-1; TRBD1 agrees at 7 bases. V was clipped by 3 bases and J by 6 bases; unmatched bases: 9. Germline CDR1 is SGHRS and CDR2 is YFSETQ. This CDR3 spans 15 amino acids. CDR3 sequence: CASSSRTGGSNEQFF. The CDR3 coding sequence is TGCGCCAGCAGCTCTCGGACAGGAGGTAGCAATGAGCAGTTCTTC.

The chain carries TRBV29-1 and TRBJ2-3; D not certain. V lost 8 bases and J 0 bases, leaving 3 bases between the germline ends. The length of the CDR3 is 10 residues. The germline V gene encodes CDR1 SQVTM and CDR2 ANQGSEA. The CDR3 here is CSPSTDTQYF. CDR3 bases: TGCAGCCCTAGCACAGATACGCAGTATTTT.

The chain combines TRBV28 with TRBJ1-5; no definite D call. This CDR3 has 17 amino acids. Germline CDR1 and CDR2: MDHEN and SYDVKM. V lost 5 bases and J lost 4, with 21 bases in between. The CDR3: CASSHSTRGFGNQPQHF. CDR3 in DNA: TGTGCCAGCAGTCACTCCACCCGTGGGTTTGGAAATCAGCCCCAGCATTTT.

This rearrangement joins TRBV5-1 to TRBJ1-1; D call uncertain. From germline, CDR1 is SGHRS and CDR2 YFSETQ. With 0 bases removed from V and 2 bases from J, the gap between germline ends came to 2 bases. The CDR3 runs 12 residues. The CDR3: CASSLDNTEAFF. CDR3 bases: TGCGCCAGCAGCTTGGACAACACTGAAGCTTTCTTT.

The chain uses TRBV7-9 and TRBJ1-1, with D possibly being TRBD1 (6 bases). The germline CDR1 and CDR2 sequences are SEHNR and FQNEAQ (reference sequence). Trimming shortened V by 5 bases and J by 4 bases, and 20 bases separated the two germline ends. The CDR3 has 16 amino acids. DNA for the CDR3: TGTGCCAGCAGCCGAACAGGGCGGGGGGGGAGCACTGAAGCTTTCTTT. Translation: CASSRTGRGGSTEAFF.

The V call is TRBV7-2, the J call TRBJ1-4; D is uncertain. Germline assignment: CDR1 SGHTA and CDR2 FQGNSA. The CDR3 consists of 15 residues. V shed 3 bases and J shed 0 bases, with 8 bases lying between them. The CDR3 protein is CASSLGAATNEKLFF. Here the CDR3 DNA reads TGTGCCAGCAGCTTGGGTGCCGCAACTAATGAAAAACTGTTTTTT.

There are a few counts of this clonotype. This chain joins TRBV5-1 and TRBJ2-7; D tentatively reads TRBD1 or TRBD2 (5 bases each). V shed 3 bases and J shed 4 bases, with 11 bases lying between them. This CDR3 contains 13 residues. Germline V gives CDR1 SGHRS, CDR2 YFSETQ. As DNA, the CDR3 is TGCGCCAGCAGCTCAAGGGACCGATACGAGCAGTACTTC. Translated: CASSSRDRYEQYF.

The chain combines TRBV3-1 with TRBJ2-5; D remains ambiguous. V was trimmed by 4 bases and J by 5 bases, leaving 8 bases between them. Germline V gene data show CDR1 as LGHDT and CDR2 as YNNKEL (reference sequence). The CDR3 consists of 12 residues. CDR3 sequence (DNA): TGTGCCAGCAGCCTTGAGGCCGAGACCCAGTACTTC. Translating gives CASSLEAETQYF.

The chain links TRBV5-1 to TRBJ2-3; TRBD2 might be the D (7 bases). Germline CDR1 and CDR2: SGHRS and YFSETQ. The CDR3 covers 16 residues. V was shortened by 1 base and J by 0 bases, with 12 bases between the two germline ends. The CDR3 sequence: CASSLPGGESTDTQYF. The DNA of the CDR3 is TGCGCCAGCAGCTTGCCGGGGGGCGAGAGCACAGATACGCAGTATTTT. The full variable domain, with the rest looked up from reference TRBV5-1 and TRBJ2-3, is KAGVTQTPRYLIKTRGQQVTLSCSPISGHRSVSWYQQTPGQGLQFLFEYFSETQRNKGNFPGRFSGRQFSNSRSEMNVSTLELGDSALYLCASSLPGGESTDTQYFGPGTRLTVL.

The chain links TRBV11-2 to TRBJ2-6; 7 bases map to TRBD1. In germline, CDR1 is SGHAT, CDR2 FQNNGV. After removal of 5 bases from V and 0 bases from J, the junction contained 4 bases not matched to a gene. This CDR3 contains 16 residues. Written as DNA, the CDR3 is TGTGCCAGCAGCGGACAGGAAAACTCTGGGGCCAACGTCCTGACTTTC. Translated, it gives CASSGQENSGANVLTF.

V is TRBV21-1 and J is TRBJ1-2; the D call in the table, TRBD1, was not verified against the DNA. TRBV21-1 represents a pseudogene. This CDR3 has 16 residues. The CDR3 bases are TGTGCCAGCAGCAAAGACCCGCGGGACAGGCCTTATGGCTACACCTTC. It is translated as CASSKDPRDRPYGYTF.

CDR3 sequence (DNA): TGTGCCAGCAGGTTTAGGGCCCCGTACAGGGGGAACGAGCAGTACTTC. The encoded protein is CASRFRAPYRGNEQYF. This chain links TRBV28 with TRBJ2-7; the match to TRBD1 covers 8 bases. V dropped 6 bases and J dropped 5; count of bases not matched to a gene: 15. The CDR3 covers 16 residues. CDR1 and CDR2 from the germline V gene are MDHEN and SYDVKM.

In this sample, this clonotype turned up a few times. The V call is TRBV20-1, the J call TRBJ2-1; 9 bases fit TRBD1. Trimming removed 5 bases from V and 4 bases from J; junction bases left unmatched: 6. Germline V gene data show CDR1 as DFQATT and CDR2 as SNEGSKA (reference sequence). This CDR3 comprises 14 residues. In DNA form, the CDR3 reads TGCAGTGCTCCTACCGGGACAGGGTACAATGAGCAGTTCTTC. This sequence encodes CSAPTGTGYNEQFF.

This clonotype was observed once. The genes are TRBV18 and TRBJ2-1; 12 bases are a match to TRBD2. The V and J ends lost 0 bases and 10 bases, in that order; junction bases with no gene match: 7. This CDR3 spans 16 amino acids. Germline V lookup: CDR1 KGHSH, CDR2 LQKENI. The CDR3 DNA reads TGTGCCAGCTCACCACCCCTAGCGGGGGGGCCCAGGGAGCAGTTCTTC. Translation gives CASSPPLAGGPREQFF.

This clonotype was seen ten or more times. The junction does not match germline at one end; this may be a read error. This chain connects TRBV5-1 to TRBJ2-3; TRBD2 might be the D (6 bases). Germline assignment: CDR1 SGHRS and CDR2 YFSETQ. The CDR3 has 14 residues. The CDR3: CASSLGGGTDTQYF. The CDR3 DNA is TGTGCCAGCAGCTTAGGCGGGGGCACAGATACGCAGTATTTT.

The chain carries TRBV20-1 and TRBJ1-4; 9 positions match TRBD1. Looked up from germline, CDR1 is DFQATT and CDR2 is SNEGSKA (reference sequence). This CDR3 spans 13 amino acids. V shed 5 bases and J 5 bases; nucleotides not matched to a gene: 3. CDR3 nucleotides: TGCAGTGCTGCGGGACAGGGAAATGAAAAACTGTTTTTT. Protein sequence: CSAAGQGNEKLFF.

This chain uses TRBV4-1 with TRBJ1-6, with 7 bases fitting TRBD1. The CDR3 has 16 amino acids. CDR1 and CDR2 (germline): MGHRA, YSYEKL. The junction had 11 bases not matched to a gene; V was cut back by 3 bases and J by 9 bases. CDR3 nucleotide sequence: TGCGCCAGCAGCCAGGCCGGGACAGAGGGGACTTCACCCCTCCACTTT. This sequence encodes CASSQAGTEGTSPLHF.

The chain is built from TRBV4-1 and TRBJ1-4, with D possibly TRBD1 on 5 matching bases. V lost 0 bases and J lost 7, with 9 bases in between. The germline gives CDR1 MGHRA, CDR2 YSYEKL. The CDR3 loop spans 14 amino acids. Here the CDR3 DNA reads TGCGCCAGCAGCCAAGAGCCAGGGATTGAAAAACTGTTTTTT. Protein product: CASSQEPGIEKLFF.